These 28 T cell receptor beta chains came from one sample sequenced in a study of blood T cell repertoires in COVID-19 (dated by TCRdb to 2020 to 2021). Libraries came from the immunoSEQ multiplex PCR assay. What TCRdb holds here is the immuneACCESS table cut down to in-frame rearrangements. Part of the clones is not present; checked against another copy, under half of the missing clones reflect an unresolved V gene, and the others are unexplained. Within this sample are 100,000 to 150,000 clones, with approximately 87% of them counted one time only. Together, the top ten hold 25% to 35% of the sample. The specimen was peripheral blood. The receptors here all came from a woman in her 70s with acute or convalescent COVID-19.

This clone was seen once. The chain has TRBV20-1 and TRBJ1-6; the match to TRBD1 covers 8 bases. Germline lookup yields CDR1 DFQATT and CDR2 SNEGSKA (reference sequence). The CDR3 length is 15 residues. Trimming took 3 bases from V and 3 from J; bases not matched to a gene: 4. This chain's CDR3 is CSASHGQGYNSPLHF. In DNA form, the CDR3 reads TGCAGTGCTAGTCACGGACAGGGCTATAATTCACCCCTCCACTTT.

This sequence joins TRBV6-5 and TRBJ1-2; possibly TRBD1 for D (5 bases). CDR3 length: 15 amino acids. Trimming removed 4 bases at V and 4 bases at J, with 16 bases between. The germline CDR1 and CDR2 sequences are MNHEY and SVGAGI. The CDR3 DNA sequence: TGTGCCAGCAGTTCTCCGCGGAGGGGTTCCTATGGCTACACCTTC. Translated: CASSSPRRGSYGYTF.

Here the CDR3 DNA reads TGCGCCAGCAGCCAAGATTCCAGGGGGGTGGGAACGCAGTATTTT. Encoded protein: CASSQDSRGVGTQYF. J is TRBJ2-3 and V is TRBV4-1, with D perhaps TRBD1 (7 bases). In germline, CDR1 is MGHRA, CDR2 YSYEKL. The CDR3 is 15 residues long. V lost 0 bases and J lost 9, with 16 bases in between.

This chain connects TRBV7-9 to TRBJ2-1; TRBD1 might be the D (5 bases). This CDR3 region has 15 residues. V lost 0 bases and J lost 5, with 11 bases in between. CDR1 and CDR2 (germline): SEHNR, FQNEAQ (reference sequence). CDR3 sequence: CASSLAQGSHNEQFF. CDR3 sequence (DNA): TGTGCCAGCAGCTTAGCTCAGGGTTCACACAATGAGCAGTTCTTC.

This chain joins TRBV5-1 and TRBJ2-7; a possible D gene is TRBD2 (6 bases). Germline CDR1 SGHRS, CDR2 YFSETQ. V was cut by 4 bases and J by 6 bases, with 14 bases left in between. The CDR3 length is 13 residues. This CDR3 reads CASSLHEEGEQYF. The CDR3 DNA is TGCGCCAGCAGCCTCCACGAGGAGGGCGAGCAGTACTTC.

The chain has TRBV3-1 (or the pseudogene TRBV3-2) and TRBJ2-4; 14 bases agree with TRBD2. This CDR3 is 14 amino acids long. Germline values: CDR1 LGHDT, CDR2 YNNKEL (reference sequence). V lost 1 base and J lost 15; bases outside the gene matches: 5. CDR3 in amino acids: CASSQAGLAGDPYF. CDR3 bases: TGTGCCAGCAGCCAAGCGGGACTAGCGGGGGATCCGTACTTC.

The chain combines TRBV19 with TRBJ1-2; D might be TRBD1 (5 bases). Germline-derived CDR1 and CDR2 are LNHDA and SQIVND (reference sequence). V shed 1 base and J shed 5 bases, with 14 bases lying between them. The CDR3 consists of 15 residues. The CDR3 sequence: CASSIAGREGYGYTF. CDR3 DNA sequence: TGTGCCAGTAGTATAGCCGGCAGGGAAGGGTATGGCTACACCTTC.

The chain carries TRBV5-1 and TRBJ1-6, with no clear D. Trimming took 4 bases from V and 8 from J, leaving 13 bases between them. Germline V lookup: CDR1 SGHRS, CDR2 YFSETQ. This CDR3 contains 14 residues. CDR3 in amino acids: CASSDPGSHSPLHF. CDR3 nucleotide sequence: TGCGCCAGCAGCGACCCGGGGTCTCATTCACCCCTCCACTTT.

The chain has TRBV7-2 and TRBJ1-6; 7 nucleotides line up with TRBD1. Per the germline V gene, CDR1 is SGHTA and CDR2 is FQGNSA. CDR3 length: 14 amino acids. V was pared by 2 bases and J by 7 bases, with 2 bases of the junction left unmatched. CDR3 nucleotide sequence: TGTGCCAGCAGCTTACCGGACAGGAATTCACCCCTCCACTTT. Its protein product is CASSLPDRNSPLHF.

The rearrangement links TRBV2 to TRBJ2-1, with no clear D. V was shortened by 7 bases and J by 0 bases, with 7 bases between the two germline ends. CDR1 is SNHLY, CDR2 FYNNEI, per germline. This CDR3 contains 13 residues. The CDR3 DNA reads TGTGCCAGCAATGGCAACTCCTACAATGAGCAGTTCTTC. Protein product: CASNGNSYNEQFF.

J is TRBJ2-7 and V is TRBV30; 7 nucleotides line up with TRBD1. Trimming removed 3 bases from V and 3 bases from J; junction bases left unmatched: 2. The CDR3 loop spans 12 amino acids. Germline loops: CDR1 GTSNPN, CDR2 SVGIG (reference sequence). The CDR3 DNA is TGTGCCTGGAGCCGACAGGGCTACGAGCAGTACTTC. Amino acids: CAWSRQGYEQYF.

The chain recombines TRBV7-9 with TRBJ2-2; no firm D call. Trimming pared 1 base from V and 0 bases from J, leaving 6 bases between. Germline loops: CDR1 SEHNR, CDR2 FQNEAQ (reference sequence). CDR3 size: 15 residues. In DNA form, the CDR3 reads TGTGCCAGCAGCTTAGGACATCCGAACACCGGGGAGCTGTTTTTT. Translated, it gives CASSLGHPNTGELFF. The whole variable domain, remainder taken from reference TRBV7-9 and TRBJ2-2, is DTGVSQNPRHKITKRGQNVTFRCDPISEHNRLYWYRQTLGQGPEFLTYFQNEAQLEKSRLLSDRFSAERPKGSFSTLEIQRTEQGDSAMYLCASSLGHPNTGELFFGEGSRLTVL.

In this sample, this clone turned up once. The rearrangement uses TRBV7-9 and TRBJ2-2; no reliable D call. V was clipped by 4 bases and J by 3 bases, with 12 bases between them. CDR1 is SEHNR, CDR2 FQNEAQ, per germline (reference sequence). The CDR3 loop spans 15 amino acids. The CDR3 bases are TGTGCCAGCAGCTCTCTCCAGGTTCACACCGGGGAGCTGTTTTTT. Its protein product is CASSSLQVHTGELFF.

The CDR3 loop reads CATTSGGTGELFF. CDR3 bases: TGTGCCACGACTAGCGGGGGGACCGGGGAGCTGTTTTTT. This chain links TRBV10-3 with TRBJ2-2; the match to TRBD2 covers 13 bases. The V segment lost 10 bases and the J segment 5 bases; nucleotides outside the gene matches: 1. Germline assignment: CDR1 ENHRY and CDR2 SYGVKD. This CDR3 is built from 13 residues.

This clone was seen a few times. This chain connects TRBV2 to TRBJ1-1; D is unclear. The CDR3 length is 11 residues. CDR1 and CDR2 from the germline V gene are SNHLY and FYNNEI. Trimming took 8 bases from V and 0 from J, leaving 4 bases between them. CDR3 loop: CASEMNTEAFF. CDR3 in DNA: TGTGCCAGCGAGATGAACACTGAAGCTTTCTTT.

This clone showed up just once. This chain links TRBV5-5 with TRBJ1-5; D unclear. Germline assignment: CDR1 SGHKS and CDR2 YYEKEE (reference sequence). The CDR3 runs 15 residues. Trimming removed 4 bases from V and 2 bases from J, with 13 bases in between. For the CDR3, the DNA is TGTGCCAGCAGCCTAGACCGCCTGGGCAATCAGCCCCAGCATTTT. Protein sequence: CASSLDRLGNQPQHF.

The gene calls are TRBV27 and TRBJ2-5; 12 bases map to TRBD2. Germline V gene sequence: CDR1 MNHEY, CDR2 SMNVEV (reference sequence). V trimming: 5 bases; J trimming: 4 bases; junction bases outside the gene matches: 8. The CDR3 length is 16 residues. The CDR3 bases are TGTGCCAGCAGTGGCTTAGGACTAGCGGGGTCAGAGACCCAGTACTTC. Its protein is CASSGLGLAGSETQYF.

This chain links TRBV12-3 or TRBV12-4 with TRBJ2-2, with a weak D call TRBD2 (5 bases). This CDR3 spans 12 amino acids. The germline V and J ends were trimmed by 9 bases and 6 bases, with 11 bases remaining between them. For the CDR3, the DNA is TGTGCCAGACGGAGGCCGGCCGGGGAGCTGTTTTTT. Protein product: CARRRPAGELFF.

For the CDR3, the DNA is TGTGCCAGCTCACCAACTAGCGGGAGCTACGAGCAGTACTTC. It specifies CASSPTSGSYEQYF. The rearrangement joins TRBV18 to TRBJ2-7; 11 bases agree with TRBD2. The CDR3 runs 14 residues. In germline, CDR1 is KGHSH, CDR2 LQKENI. The V gene end was trimmed by 2 bases and the J gene end by 3 bases; junction bases not matched to a gene: 0.

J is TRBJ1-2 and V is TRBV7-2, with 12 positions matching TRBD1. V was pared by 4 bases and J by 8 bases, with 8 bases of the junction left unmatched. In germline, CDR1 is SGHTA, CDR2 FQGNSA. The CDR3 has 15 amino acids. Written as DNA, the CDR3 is TGTGCCAGCAGCTCCCTTTGGGACAGGGGGCGCGGCTACACCTTC. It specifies CASSSLWDRGRGYTF.

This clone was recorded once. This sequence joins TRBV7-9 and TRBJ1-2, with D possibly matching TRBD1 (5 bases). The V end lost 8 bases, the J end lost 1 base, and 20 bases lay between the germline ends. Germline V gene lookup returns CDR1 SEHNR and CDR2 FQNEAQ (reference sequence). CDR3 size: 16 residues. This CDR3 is CASSGAGSIDNYGYTF. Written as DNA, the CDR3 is TGTGCCAGCTCTGGGGCAGGAAGTATAGATAACTATGGCTACACCTTC.

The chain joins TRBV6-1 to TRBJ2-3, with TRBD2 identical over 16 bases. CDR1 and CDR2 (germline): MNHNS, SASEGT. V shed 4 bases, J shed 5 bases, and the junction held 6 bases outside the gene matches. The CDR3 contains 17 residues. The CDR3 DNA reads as TGTGCCAGCAGTGCCGGGACTAGCGGGGGGGCCAAAGATACGCAGTATTTT. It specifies CASSAGTSGGAKDTQYF.

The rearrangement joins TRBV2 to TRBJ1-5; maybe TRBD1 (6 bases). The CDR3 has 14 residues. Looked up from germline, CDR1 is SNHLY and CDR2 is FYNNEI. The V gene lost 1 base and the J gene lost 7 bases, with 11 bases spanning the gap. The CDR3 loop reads CASSEGGGLQPQHF. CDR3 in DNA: TGTGCCAGCAGTGAAGGGGGGGGCCTACAGCCCCAGCATTTT.

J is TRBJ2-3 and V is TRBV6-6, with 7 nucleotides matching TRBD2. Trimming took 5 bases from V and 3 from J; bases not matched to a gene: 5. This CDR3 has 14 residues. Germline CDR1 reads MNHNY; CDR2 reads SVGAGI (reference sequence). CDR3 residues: CASSPVGGTDTQYF. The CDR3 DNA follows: TGTGCCAGCAGTCCGGTGGGAGGGACAGATACGCAGTATTTT.

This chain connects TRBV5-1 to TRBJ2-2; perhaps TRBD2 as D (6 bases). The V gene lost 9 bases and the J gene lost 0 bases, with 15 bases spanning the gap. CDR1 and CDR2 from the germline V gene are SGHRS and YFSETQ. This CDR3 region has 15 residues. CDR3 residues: CATKLGGANTGELFF. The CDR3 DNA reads TGCGCCACCAAGCTGGGGGGAGCGAACACCGGGGAGCTGTTTTTT. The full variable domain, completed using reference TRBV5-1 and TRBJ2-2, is KAGVTQTPRYLIKTRGQQVTLSCSPISGHRSVSWYQQTPGQGLQFLFEYFSETQRNKGNFPGRFSGRQFSNSRSEMNVSTLELGDSALYLCATKLGGANTGELFFGEGSRLTVL.

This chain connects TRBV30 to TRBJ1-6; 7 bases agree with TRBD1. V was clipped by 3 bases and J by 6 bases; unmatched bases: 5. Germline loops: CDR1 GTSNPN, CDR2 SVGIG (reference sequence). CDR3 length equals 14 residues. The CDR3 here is CAWRPGQPNSPLHF. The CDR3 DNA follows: TGTGCCTGGAGGCCGGGACAGCCTAATTCACCCCTCCACTTT. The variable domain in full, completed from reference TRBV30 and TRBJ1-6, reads SQTIHQWPATLVQPVGSPLSLECTVEGTSNPNLYWYRQAAGRGLQLLFYSVGIGQISSEVPQNLSASRPQDRQFILSSKKLLLSDSGFYLCAWRPGQPNSPLHFGNGTRLTVT.

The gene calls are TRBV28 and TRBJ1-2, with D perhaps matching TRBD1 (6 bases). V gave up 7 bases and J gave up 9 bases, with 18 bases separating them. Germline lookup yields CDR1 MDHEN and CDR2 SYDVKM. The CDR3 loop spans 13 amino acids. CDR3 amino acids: CASNPPPDRSYTF. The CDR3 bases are TGTGCCAGCAATCCTCCCCCAGACAGGAGCTACACCTTC.

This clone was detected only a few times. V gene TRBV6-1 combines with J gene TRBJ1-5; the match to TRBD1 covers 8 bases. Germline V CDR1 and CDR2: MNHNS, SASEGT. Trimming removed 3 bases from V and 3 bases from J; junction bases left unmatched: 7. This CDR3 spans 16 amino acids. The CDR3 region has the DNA TGTGCCAGCAGTGAGCTGGTGGACAGGGTCAATCAGCCCCAGCATTTT. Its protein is CASSELVDRVNQPQHF.